The sample holds one count of the clone carrying this TCR beta chain. Its antigen is unknown. The sample comes from a study of T-cell reconstitution after alpha-beta-depleted transplantation in children. Study results and limitations: Newly generated T cells supplied most T-cell counts and diversity one year post-transplant. The study traced high day-60 TCRbeta diversity in some patients to surviving recipient T cells and thymic progenitors. Alpha-beta T cells about two months after transplant reportedly derived from several hundred expanded graft clones.

Unique molecular identifiers were built into the TCRbeta library. A single record per CDR3 protein comes from TCRdb applying MiXCR to the PCR reads. The table shows 350,000 to 500,000 distinct CDR3 sequences, with 43% occurring only once. V lost 1 base and J lost 12; bases outside the gene matches: 9. Germline lookup yields CDR1 SNHLY and CDR2 FYNNEI. This CDR3 has 16 residues. The clonotype originates from a girl between 2 and 10 years old with aplastic anemia, due to receive a stem cell transplant. The sample in question was PBMCs, obtained before TCRalphabeta/CD19-depleted stem cell transplant. This sequence joins TRBV2 and TRBJ2-1; 13 bases align to TRBD2. The CDR3 region is CASSEGLAGGAGLQFF. DNA of the CDR3: TGTGCCAGCAGTGAAGGACTAGCGGGGGGCGCGGGTCTGCAGTTCTTC.